Given below is one TCR beta chain in context. Antigen specificity is unknown. The read is 3 residues too short to cover the CDR3 end, so that end is filled in from the germline J gene. Germline values: CDR1 SNHLY, CDR2 FYNNEI. There are 17 residues in the CDR3. V dropped 2 bases and J dropped 4; count of bases not matched to a gene: 12. The source of the sample is a study of Tregs in tolerant kidney transplant recipients. Study-level results: Findings come from small patient numbers and require larger validation. Biological reproducibility was not directly addressed in this study.

Here immunoSEQ multiplex PCR was the method, and the copy in TCRdb shows in-frame clones only, minus some. This listing includes more than 10,000 clones. The nonmyeloablative bone marrow transplants came from related graft donors, with transient mixed chimerism. Unstimulated regulatory T cells (CD4+CD25+CD127-), CD4+CD25- non-regulatory cells, CD4 and CD8 cells were FACS-sorted from thawed PBMCs. The receptor's source is a human patient who received a combined kidney and bone marrow transplant. The T cells may partly be graft donor cells. The V call is TRBV2, the J call TRBJ2-5, with 8 nucleotides matching TRBD2. This specimen consisted of CD8+ T cells from blood (PBMCs), obtained 24 months after the transplant. CDR3 sequence: CASSELGSGTLRETQYF. The sequenced CDR3 bases are TGTGCCAGCAGTGAATTGGGTAGCGGGACTTTAAGAGAGACC.